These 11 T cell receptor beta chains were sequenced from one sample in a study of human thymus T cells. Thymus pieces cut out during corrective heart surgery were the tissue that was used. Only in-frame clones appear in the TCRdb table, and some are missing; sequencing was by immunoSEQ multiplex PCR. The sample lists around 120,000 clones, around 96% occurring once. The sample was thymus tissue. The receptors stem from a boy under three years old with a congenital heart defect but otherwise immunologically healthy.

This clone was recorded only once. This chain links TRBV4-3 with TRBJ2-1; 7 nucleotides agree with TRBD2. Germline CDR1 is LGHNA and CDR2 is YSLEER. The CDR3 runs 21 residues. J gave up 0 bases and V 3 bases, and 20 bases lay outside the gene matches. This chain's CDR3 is CASSQTPRQPRDYPSYNEQFF. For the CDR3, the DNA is TGCGCCAGCAGCCAGACTCCCCGCCAACCCCGGGACTACCCCTCCTACAATGAGCAGTTCTTC.

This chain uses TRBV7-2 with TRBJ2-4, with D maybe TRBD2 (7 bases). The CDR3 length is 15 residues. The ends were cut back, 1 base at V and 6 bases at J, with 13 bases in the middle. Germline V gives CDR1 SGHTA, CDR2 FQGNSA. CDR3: CASSLEGGPGNIQYF. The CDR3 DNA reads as TGTGCCAGCAGCTTAGAGGGGGGGCCCGGAAACATTCAGTACTTC.

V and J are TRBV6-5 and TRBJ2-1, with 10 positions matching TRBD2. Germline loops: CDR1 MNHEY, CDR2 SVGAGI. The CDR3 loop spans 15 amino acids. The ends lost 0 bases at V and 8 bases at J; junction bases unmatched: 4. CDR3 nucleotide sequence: TGTGCCAGCAGTTACTCGATCAGCGGGGGGGATGAGCAGTTCTTC. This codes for CASSYSISGGDEQFF.

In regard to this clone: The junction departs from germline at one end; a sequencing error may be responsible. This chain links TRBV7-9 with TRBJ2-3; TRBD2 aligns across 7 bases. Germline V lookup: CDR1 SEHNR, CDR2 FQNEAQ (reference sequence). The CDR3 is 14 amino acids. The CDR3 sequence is CASSLADRTDTQYF. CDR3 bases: TGTGCCAGCAGCCTAGCGGATCGCACAGATACGCAGTATTTT. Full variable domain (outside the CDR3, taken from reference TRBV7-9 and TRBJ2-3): DTGVSQNPRHKITKRGQNVTFRCDPISEHNRLYWYRQTLGQGPEFLTYFQNEAQLEKSRLLSDRFSAERPKGSFSTLEIQRTEQGDSAMYLCASSLADRTDTQYFGPGTRLTVL.

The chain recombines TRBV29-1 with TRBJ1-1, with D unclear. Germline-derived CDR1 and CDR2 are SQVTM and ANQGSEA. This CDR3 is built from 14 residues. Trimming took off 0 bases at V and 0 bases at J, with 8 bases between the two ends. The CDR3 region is CSVEEEGMNTEAFF. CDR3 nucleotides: TGCAGCGTTGAAGAAGAGGGCATGAACACTGAAGCTTTCTTT.

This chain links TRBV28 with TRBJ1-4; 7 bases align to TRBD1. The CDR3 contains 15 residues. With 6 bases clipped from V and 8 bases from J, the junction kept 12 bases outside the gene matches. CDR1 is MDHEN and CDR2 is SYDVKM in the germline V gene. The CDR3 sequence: CASSRRTGSREKLFF. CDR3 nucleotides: TGTGCCAGCAGCCGCCGGACAGGCAGTAGGGAAAAACTGTTTTTT.

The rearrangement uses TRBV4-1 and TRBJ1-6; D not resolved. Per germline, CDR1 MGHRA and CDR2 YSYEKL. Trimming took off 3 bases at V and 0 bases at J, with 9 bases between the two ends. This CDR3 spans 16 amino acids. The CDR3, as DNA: TGCGCCAGCAGCCATCGACACGTCTCCTATAATTCACCCCTCCACTTT. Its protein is CASSHRHVSYNSPLHF.

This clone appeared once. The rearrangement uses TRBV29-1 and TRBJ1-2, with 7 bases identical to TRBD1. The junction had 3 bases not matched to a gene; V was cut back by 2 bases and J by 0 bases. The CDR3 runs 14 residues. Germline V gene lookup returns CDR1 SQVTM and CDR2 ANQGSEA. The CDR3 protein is CSVEKGTANYGYTF. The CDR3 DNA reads TGCAGCGTTGAAAAGGGGACAGCTAACTATGGCTACACCTTC.

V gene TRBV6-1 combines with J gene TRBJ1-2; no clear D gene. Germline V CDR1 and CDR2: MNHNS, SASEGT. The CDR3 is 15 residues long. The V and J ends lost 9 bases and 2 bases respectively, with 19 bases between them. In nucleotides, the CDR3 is TGTGCCAGTCGGAGATCCGTCCAGGCAAACTATGGCTACACCTTC. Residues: CASRRSVQANYGYTF.

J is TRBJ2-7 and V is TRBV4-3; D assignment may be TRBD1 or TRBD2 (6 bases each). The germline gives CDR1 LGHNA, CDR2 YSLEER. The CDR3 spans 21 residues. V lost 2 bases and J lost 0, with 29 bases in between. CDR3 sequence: CASSQFFPRDTKWGSSYEQYF. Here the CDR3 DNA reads TGCGCCAGCAGCCAATTTTTCCCGCGGGACACCAAGTGGGGCAGCTCCTACGAGCAGTACTTC.

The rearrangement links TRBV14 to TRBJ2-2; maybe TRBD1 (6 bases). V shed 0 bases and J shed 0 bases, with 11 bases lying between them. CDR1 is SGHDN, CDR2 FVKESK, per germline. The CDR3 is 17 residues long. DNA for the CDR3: TGTGCCAGCAGCCAAGAGCGACCAGGGGCGAACACCGGGGAGCTGTTTTTT. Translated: CASSQERPGANTGELFF.